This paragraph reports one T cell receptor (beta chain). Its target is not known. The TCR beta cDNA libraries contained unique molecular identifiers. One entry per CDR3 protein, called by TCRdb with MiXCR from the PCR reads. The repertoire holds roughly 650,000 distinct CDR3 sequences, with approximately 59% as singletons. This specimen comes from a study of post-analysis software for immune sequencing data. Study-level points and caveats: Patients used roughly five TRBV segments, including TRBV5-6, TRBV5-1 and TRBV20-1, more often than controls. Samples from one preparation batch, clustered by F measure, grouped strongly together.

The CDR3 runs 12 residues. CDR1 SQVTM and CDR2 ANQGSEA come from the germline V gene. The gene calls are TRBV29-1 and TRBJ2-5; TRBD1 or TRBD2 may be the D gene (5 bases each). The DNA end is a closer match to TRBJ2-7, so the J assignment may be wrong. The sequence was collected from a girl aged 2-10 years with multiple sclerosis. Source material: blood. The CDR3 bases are TGCAGCGTAGAATTGGGGGCCTACGAGCAGTACTTC. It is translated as CSVELGAYEQYF.